The rows below give T cell receptor beta chains drawn from one sample of a study of OX40 agonist ivuxolimab in advanced cancers. The assay was immunoSEQ multiplex PCR, and TCRdb's table has in-frame clones only and misses some. The table records roughly 60,000 clones, about 83% of them present only once. Sequences were derived from CD4+ or CD8+ T cells sorted from blood, sampled in a trial of the OX40 agonist ivuxolimab. The receptors were sampled from an adult with an advanced solid tumor such as melanoma, head and neck, liver or kidney cancer. CDR3s include the opening cysteine and the closing phenylalanine or tryptophan. Each record gives: D gene, V gene, J gene, clone size, CDR3 DNA, CDR3 protein. D genes are given only for firm matches. Some rows have no size entry. The others give once, few or many, or a class for an expanded clone.

TRBD1,TRBV5-6,TRBJ2-6,NA,TGTGCCAGCAGCTTGAAGGGGGCGCCGGGGGCCAACGTCCTGACTTTC,CASSLKGAPGANVLTF
TRBD2,TRBV7-2,TRBJ2-5,NA,TGTGCCAGCAGCTTACGGACTAGCGGGGGGCGGGAGACCCAGTACTTC,CASSLRTSGGRETQYF
NA,TRBV2,TRBJ1-1,NA,TGTGCCAGCAGGAACCTTAGGACAGCCTCACACTCTTCCGTTGAAGCTTTCTTT,CASRNLRTASHSSVEAFF
NA,TRBV15,TRBJ2-1,NA,TGTGCCACCAGCAGAGGTCCACGTAATGAGCAGTTCTTC,CATSRGPRNEQFF
TRBD1,TRBV6-1,TRBJ1-5,NA,TGTGCCAGCAGTGCGGACAGGGGTAATCAGCCCCAGCATTTT,CASSADRGNQPQHF
NA,TRBV20-1,TRBJ2-7,NA,TGCAGTGCTAGAGGGGATCACGAGCAGTACTTC,CSARGDHEQYF
NA,TRBV2,TRBJ2-3,NA,TGTGCCAGCAGTGGTGAGGGGTATACGCAGTATTTT,CASSGEGYTQYF
NA,TRBV7-2,TRBJ1-2,NA,TGTGCCAGCAGCCCCCTGGCGCAGGGAGTCTCCTATGGCTACACCTTC,CASSPLAQGVSYGYTF
NA,TRBV18,TRBJ1-1,few,TGTGCCAGCTCACCCCCCGCGGGCGGTTTGAGGACTGAAGCTTTCTTT,CASSPPAGGLRTEAFF
TRBD1,TRBV6-6,TRBJ1-2,NA,TGTGCCAGCAGTTACTGGGACAGGGTTCCTGGCTACACCTTC,CASSYWDRVPGYTF
NA,TRBV7-9,TRBJ1-1,NA,TGTGCCAGCAGCAAAGCGGGGACTGAAGCTTTCTTT,CASSKAGTEAFF
NA,TRBV15,TRBJ1-2,NA,TGTGCCACCAGCAGAGATTGGACTGCTTACTATGGCTACACCTTC,CATSRDWTAYYGYTF
NA,TRBV10-3,TRBJ2-5,NA,TGTGCCATCGGGTTGACAGGTTTTCAAGAGACCCAGTACTTC,CAIGLTGFQETQYF
NA,TRBV30,TRBJ1-1,NA,TGTGCCTGGAGTGTCGGTTTGAACACTGAAGCTTTCTTT,CAWSVGLNTEAFF
NA,TRBV18,TRBJ1-5,few,TGTGCCAGCTCCCCGCAGGGGTATGGTCAGCCCCAGCATTTT,CASSPQGYGQPQHF
NA,TRBV11-2,TRBJ1-3,few,TGTGCCAGCAGCTTAGCTTTTCGAGGTTCTGGAAACACCATATATTTT,CASSLAFRGSGNTIYF
TRBD1,TRBV9,TRBJ1-4,few,TGTGCCAGCAGCTCCTCGACAGGGGGCCTTGAAAAACTGTTTTTT,CASSSSTGGLEKLFF
TRBD1,TRBV5-4,TRBJ1-3,NA,TGTGCCAGCAGCCCCTCGGGAGGGACAGGAGTCTCTGGAAACACCATATATTTT,CASSPSGGTGVSGNTIYF
TRBD1,TRBV6-6,TRBJ1-1,medium-sized,TGTGCCAGCAGCCCGGACAGGGCGGGCACTGAAGCTTTCTTT,CASSPDRAGTEAFF
NA,TRBV6-6,TRBJ1-1,NA,TGTGCCAGCAGTTACAGTCCAGACACTGAAGCTTTCTTT,CASSYSPDTEAFF
NA,TRBV15,TRBJ2-2,NA,TGTGCCACCAGCAGAGATAGGAATGAGGCCCTCACCGGGGAGCTGTTTTTT,CATSRDRNEALTGELFF
NA,TRBV19,TRBJ1-4,NA,TGTGCCAGTGGAAGGGTGGGAACTAATGAAAAACTGTTTTTT,CASGRVGTNEKLFF
NA,TRBV11-3,TRBJ2-1,NA,TGTGCCAGTACTAATAAAGAGAATGAGCAGTTCTTC,CASTNKENEQFF
TRBD1,TRBV19,TRBJ2-6,NA,TGTGCCAGTAGTACGACCGGGACAGGTTACTCTGGGGCCAACGTCCTGACTTTC,CASSTTGTGYSGANVLTF
NA,TRBV6-5,TRBJ1-2,once,TGTGCCACCGCAGACCCGTATGGCTACACCTTC,CATADPYGYTF
TRBD1,TRBV30,TRBJ2-7,NA,TGTGCCTGGAGTTTCGGGACAGGGAGGTACGAGCAGTACTTC,CAWSFGTGRYEQYF
TRBD1,TRBV15,TRBJ1-1,NA,TGTGCCACCAGCAGAGCGATCGTGGACAGGGGAAACACTGAAGCTTTCTTT,CATSRAIVDRGNTEAFF
TRBD2,TRBV5-1,TRBJ2-3,NA,TGCGCCAGCAGCTTTCGACTAGCGGGGGGGCAAGGCACAGATACGCAGTATTTT,CASSFRLAGGQGTDTQYF
NA,TRBV30,TRBJ1-1,NA,TGTGCCTGGAGTGGGGGGGGAGGCACTGAAGCTTTCTTT,CAWSGGGGTEAFF
NA,TRBV6-5,TRBJ1-2,NA,TGTGCCAGCAGTTACGCCGGCTACGCTAACTATGGCTACACCTTC,CASSYAGYANYGYTF
TRBD1,TRBV10-3,TRBJ1-1,NA,TGTGCCATCAGTGATAACAGGGGGCTGACTGAAGCTTTCTTT,CAISDNRGLTEAFF